These 8 T cell receptor beta chains originate from one sample sequenced in a study of coeliac disease. The data were produced by immunoSEQ multiplex PCR, yet TCRdb's version contains in-frame clones alone and is incomplete. This table holds 3,000 to 5,000 clones, 59% found once. Sequenced: lymphocytes from the gut lamina propria. The receptors here all came from a man between 65 and 85 years old without celiac disease.

V and J are TRBV5-4 and TRBJ1-4; TRBD1 might be the D (6 bases). The V gene's germline CDR1 is SGHNT and CDR2 YYREEE (reference sequence). CDR3 length: 16 residues. V lost 3 bases and J lost 4, with 16 bases in between. This CDR3 is CASSSEGDRLNEKLFF. CDR3 DNA sequence: TGTGCCAGCAGCTCGGAAGGAGACAGGCTTAATGAAAAACTGTTTTTT.

Only a few counts were recorded for this clone. The chain has TRBV10-3 and TRBJ1-2; 7 bases align to TRBD1. Germline assignment: CDR1 ENHRY and CDR2 SYGVKD. CDR3 length: 14 amino acids. Trimming cost V 2 bases and J 5 bases; bases outside gene matches: 5. Written as DNA, the CDR3 is TGTGCCATCAGTGAGCGCGGGACAGAATATGGCTACACCTTC. It specifies CAISERGTEYGYTF.

This sequence joins TRBV6-5 and TRBJ1-5; D call uncertain. Germline V lookup: CDR1 MNHEY, CDR2 SVGAGI. This CDR3 contains 15 residues. V was clipped by 0 bases and J by 7 bases, with 13 bases between them. CDR3 coding DNA: TGTGCCAGCAGTTACTCGACGCCTCCGGGGCAGCCCCAGCATTTT. It codes for CASSYSTPPGQPQHF.

V and J are TRBV6-5 and TRBJ1-2; D not certain. The CDR3 has 15 residues. V lost 6 bases and J 7 bases, leaving 21 bases between the germline ends. Germline V gene data show CDR1 as MNHEY and CDR2 as SVGAGI. The chain's CDR3 is CASSPFRTSGSGYTF. DNA of the CDR3: TGTGCCAGCAGCCCCTTTAGAACCTCCGGGTCTGGCTACACCTTC.

This clone is classed as medium-sized. The junction differs from germline at one of its ends, possibly a read error. The chain employs TRBV7-9 and TRBJ1-1; 9 bases fit TRBD1. This CDR3 has 15 amino acids. The germline V gene encodes CDR1 SEHNR and CDR2 FQNEAQ (reference sequence). CDR3 DNA sequence: TGTGCCAGCAGCGAGACCGGGACAGGGAACGCTGAAGCTTTCTTT. This translates into CASSETGTGNAEAFF.

The V call is TRBV14, the J call TRBJ2-5, with D maybe TRBD2 (6 bases). Trimming shortened V by 1 base and J by 4 bases, and 16 bases separated the two germline ends. The germline V gene encodes CDR1 SGHDN and CDR2 FVKESK. The CDR3 extends over 16 amino acids. Here the CDR3 reads CASSQVTGVKSETQYF. CDR3 bases: TGTGCCAGCAGCCAAGTTACGGGGGTAAAATCAGAGACCCAGTACTTC. Complete variable domain (other parts from reference TRBV14 and TRBJ2-5): EAGVTQFPSHSVIEKGQTVTLRCDPISGHDNLYWYRRVMGKEIKFLLHFVKESKQDESGMPNNRFLAERTGGTYSTLKVQPAELEDSGVYFCASSQVTGVKSETQYFGPGTRLLVL.

The V gene is TRBV7-9, the J gene TRBJ1-2; a weak D match, TRBD1 (6 bases). This CDR3 is 14 amino acids long. Trimming shortened V by 5 bases and J by 6 bases, and 16 bases separated the two germline ends. CDR1 SEHNR and CDR2 FQNEAQ come from the germline V gene (reference sequence). The chain's CDR3 is CASSRTRAGDGYTF. CDR3 nucleotide sequence: TGTGCCAGCAGCCGGACAAGGGCAGGGGATGGCTACACCTTC.

This rearrangement joins TRBV18 to TRBJ1-4; the match to TRBD1 covers 10 bases. Germline CDR1 is KGHSH and CDR2 is LQKENI. The CDR3 loop spans 15 amino acids. The trim removed 6 bases at V and 6 bases at J, leaving 7 bases unmatched. The CDR3 region is CASSHAGQGYEKLFF. In nucleotides, the CDR3 is TGTGCCAGCTCTCACGCGGGACAGGGGTATGAAAAACTGTTTTTT. Supplemented by reference TRBV18 and TRBJ1-4, the full variable domain reads NAGVMQNPRHLVRRRGQEARLRCSPMKGHSHVYWYRQLPEEGLKFMVYLQKENIIDESGMPKERFSAEFPKEGPSILRIQQVVRGDSAAYFCASSHAGQGYEKLFFGSGTQLSVL.